This is a list of T cell receptor beta chains from one sample in a study of shared clonotypes between healthy human individuals. Assay used: immunoSEQ multiplex PCR; TCRdb lists only in-frame clones, some missing. The table has some 2,100,000 clones, nearly 97% seen once. The sample consisted of naive CD4+ T cells sorted from blood. Receptor source: a man aged 18 to 29 in good health. The CDR3 runs from the conserved cysteine through the conserved F or W. A D gene is named only where the DNA matches it firmly. The size of a clone is reported for some rows only, either as once, few or many, or as a class for expanded clones.

j_call clone_size v_call d_call cdr3_nt cdr3_aa
TRBJ1-1 . TRBV29-1 . TGCAGCGTTGAATTGGGTATGAACACTGAAGCTTTCTTT CSVELGMNTEAFF
TRBJ1-1 . TRBV6-6 . TGTGCCAGCAGTTACCACGCGGTAGAAGAGGGAACTGAAGCTTTCTTT CASSYHAVEEGTEAFF
TRBJ2-3 . TRBV30 . TGTGCCTGGGGGGGACTTTCTAATACGCAGTATTTT CAWGGLSNTQYF
TRBJ2-1 once TRBV14 . TGTGCCAGCAGCCAAGGGGACTCCACCTACAATGAGCAGTTCTTC CASSQGDSTYNEQFF
TRBJ2-2 . TRBV4-1 . TGCGCCAGCAGCCAGGGGGGAAGGAACACCGGGGAGCTGTTTTTT CASSQGGRNTGELFF
TRBJ1-4 . TRBV11-2 TRBD1 TGTGCCAGCAGTGATACAGGGGGCTCTAATGAAAAACTGTTTTTT CASSDTGGSNEKLFF
TRBJ1-1 . TRBV28 . TGTGCCAGCAGTTTTGGGGTGAGTGTCACTGAAGCTTTCTTT CASSFGVSVTEAFF
TRBJ2-2 . TRBV6-1 . TGTGCCAGCAGTGAATTTCGCTGGGCCGGGGGGGAGCTGTTTTTT CASSEFRWAGGELFF
TRBJ1-5 . TRBV30 . TGTGCCTGGAGTGGGGGTATTAATCAGCCCCAGCATTTT CAWSGGINQPQHF
TRBJ2-1 . TRBV15 TRBD2 TGTGCCACCAGCCGCACGCTACCTCTAGCGGAGAAGTACAATGAGCAGTTCTTC CATSRTLPLAEKYNEQFF
TRBJ1-2 . TRBV6-5 . TGTGCCAGCAGTTCCGGGCCGAGGGGCTACACCTTC CASSSGPRGYTF
TRBJ1-1 . TRBV5-6 . TGTGCCAGCAGCTTGCACACTGAAGCTTTCTTT CASSLHTEAFF
TRBJ1-1 . TRBV25-1 . TGTGCCAGCAGTGAATTACGCCCGGGCACTGAAGCTTTCTTT CASSELRPGTEAFF
TRBJ2-7 . TRBV21-1 . TGTGCCAGCAGCAAAAAGGGCGGTACTCTTACTTACGAGCAGTACTTC CASSKKGGTLTYEQYF
TRBJ1-5 . TRBV19 TRBD1 TGTGCCAGTAGTACCGGGGACAGGAATCAGCCCCAGCATTTT CASSTGDRNQPQHF
TRBJ2-7 . TRBV5-5 TRBD2 TGTGCCAGCAGCTTGTCGGTAGCGGGAGGCTCCTACGAGCAGTACTTC CASSLSVAGGSYEQYF
TRBJ1-2 . TRBV7-9 . TGTGCCATCCGAGGGGTAGACTATGGCTACACCTTC CAIRGVDYGYTF
TRBJ1-4 . TRBV30 TRBD1 TGTGCCCGTGACCGGACAGGGGGCAGAGGATTAGGGGAAAAACTGTTTTTT CARDRTGGRGLGEKLFF
TRBJ1-4 . TRBV29-1 . TGCAGCGCCGTAGGGGGGGAAAAACTGTTTTTT CSAVGGEKLFF
TRBJ1-4 . TRBV7-9 . TGTGCCAGCAGCTTAGGAACGGCCCTTGCAACTAATGAAAAACTGTTTTTT CASSLGTALATNEKLFF
TRBJ2-1 . TRBV7-2 TRBD2 TGTGCCAGCAGAAACTCCCGGGACTATGTAATCCATGAGCAGTTCTTC CASRNSRDYVIHEQFF
TRBJ2-7 . TRBV6-1 . TGTGCCAGCAGTGAAGCATACGAGCAGTACTTC CASSEAYEQYF
TRBJ2-7 . TRBV27 . TGTGCCAGCAGTTTAACAGTGTACTACGAGCAGTACTTC CASSLTVYYEQYF
TRBJ1-3 . TRBV11-2 . TGTGCCAGCAGCCCTTCGAGTTATGGAAACACCATATATTTT CASSPSSYGNTIYF
TRBJ1-6 . TRBV18 TRBD1 TGTGCCAGCTCACCAGTTTCGAGACAGGGGGATTCACCCCTCCACTTT CASSPVSRQGDSPLHF
TRBJ2-3 . TRBV29-1 . TGCAGCGTCCTTCCCACAGATACGCAGTATTTT CSVLPTDTQYF
TRBJ1-1 . TRBV10-3 TRBD1 TGTGCCATCAGAGAGACAGGGGAAGGCACTGAAGCTTTCTTT CAIRETGEGTEAFF